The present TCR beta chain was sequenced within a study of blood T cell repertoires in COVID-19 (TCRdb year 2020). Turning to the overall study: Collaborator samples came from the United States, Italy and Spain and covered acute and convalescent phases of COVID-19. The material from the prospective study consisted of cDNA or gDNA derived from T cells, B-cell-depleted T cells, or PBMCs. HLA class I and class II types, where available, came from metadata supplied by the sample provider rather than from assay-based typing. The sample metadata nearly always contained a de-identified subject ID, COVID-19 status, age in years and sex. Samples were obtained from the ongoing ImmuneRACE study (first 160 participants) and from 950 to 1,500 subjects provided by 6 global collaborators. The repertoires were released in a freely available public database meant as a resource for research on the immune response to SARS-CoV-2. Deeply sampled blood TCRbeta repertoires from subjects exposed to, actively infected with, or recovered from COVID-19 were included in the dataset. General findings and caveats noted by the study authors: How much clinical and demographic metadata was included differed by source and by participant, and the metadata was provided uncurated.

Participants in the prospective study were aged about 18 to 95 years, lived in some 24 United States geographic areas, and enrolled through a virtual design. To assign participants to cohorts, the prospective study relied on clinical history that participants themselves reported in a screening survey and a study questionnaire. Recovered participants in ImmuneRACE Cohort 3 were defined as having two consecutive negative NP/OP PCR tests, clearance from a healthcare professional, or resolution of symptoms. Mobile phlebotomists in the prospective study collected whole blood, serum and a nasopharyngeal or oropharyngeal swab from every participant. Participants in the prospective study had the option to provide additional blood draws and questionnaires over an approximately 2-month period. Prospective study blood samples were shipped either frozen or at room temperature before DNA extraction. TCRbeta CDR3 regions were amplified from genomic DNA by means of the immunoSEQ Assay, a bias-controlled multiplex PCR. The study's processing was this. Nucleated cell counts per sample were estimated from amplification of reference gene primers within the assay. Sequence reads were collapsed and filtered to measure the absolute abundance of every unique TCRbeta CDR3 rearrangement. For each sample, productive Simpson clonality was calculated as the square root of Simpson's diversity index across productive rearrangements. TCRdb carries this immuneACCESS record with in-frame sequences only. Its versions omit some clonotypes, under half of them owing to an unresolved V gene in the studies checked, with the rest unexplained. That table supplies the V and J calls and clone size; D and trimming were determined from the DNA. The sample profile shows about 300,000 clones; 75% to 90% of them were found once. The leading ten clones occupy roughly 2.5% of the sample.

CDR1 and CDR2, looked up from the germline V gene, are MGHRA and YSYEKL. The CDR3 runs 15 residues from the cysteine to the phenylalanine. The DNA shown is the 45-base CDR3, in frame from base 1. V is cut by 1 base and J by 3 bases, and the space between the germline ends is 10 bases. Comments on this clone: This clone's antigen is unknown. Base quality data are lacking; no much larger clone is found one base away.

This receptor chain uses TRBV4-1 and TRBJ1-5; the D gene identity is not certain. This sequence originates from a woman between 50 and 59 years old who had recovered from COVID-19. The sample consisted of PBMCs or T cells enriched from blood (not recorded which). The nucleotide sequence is TGCGCCAGCAGCCAAGTTCTGAGGAACAATCAGCCCCAGCATTTT. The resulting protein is CASSQVLRNNQPQHF.